Sequencing of this T cell receptor beta chain was carried out in a study of blood T cell repertoires in COVID-19. The overall study: In each case, the material was cDNA or gDNA derived from T cells, B-cell-depleted T cells, or PBMCs.

The CDR3 spans 15 residues. Germline-derived CDR1 and CDR2 are SGHTA and FQGNSA. V gave up 2 bases and J gave up 0 bases, with 8 bases separating them. Participant reports of clinical history set cohort assignment. Sequenced by immunoSEQ multiplex PCR; TCRdb stores in-frame clones only, minus some. This sample has 130,000 to 150,000 clones, with 85% to 90% found just once. The rearrangement uses TRBV7-2 and TRBJ2-1, with D hard to call. This TCR came from a woman in her 30s with acute COVID-19. Sequencing input: PBMCs or T cells enriched from blood (not recorded which). The CDR3 protein is CASSLFISSYNEQFF. The CDR3, as DNA: TGTGCCAGCAGCTTATTTATCTCCTCCTACAATGAGCAGTTCTTC.